The 4 T cell receptor beta chains given below trace back to one sample, sequenced in a study of control samples from healthy donors and cancer patients. TCRdb keeps only in-frame clones here, not all; method: immunoSEQ multiplex PCR. The sample includes approximately 60,000 clones, approximately 85% of them seen just once. Specimen: blood. These receptors came from a man aged 35 to 55 in good health.

CDR3 residues: CAWSVGGNNSPLHF. CDR3 DNA sequence: TGTGCCTGGAGTGTCGGGGGGAATAATTCACCCCTCCACTTT. The rearrangement joins TRBV30 to TRBJ1-6, with D possibly TRBD1 on 5 matching bases. Germline CDR1 and CDR2: GTSNPN and SVGIG (reference sequence). This CDR3 is 14 amino acids long. Trimming removed 0 bases from V and 5 bases from J, with 8 bases in between.

The V and J genes are TRBV19 and TRBJ2-1, with D possibly matching TRBD1 (6 bases). The CDR3 is 18 amino acids. Germline V gene sequence: CDR1 LNHDA, CDR2 SQIVND (reference sequence). V shed 5 bases and J shed 5 bases, with 25 bases lying between them. In nucleotides, the CDR3 is TGTGCCAGTAGTCCCTCAAAGAGCAGGGGCCACCTCAACAATGAGCAGTTCTTC. Its translation is CASSPSKSRGHLNNEQFF.

This sequence joins TRBV7-2 and TRBJ2-5, with unresolved D. The CDR3 has 12 amino acids. The V and J ends lost 2 bases and 3 bases respectively, with 4 bases between them. CDR1 is SGHTA and CDR2 is FQGNSA in the germline V gene. CDR3: CASSLFEETQYF. The CDR3 DNA is TGTGCCAGCAGCTTATTTGAAGAGACCCAGTACTTC.

V and J are TRBV29-1 and TRBJ2-1, with D possibly TRBD2 on 6 matching bases. V lost 7 bases, J lost 6 bases, and 13 bases lay in between. The CDR3 is 12 amino acids. Germline V CDR1 and CDR2: SQVTM, ANQGSEA. CDR3 residues: CSGGEKGNEQFF. CDR3 nucleotide sequence: TGCAGCGGGGGGGAGAAGGGCAATGAGCAGTTCTTC.